Sequencing of this T cell receptor (beta chain) was carried out in a study of Ad26.COV2.S vaccination and SARS-CoV-2 variants. Libraries were prepared by immunoSEQ multiplex PCR; TCRdb keeps only in-frame clonotypes and omits some of them. The data contain 300,000 to 400,000 clones, around 90% of them singletons. Looked up from germline, CDR1 is LNHDA and CDR2 is SQIVND (reference sequence). V was trimmed by 6 bases and J by 10 bases, leaving 6 bases between them. The CDR3 runs 9 residues. The treatment was: around 19 received Ad26.COV2.S at low or high dose, single or two shots; roughly five received placebo; per-sample allocation not given. Sampling was done on day 63 after the first vaccine or placebo injection. Spike of the Wuhan-strain SARS-CoV-2 was expressed by an Ad26 vector, which formed the vaccine.

The sample consisted of peripheral blood, taken in a trial of Ad26.COV2.S vaccine versus placebo. This sequence joins TRBV19 and TRBJ1-1, with a tentative D call TRBD1 (5 bases). The receptor's source is a person between 18 and 65 years old who received the Ad26.COV2.S COVID-19 vaccine or a placebo. The CDR3 bases are TGTGCCAGTAGGGGGGGAGCTTTCTTT. Translated: CASRGGAFF.